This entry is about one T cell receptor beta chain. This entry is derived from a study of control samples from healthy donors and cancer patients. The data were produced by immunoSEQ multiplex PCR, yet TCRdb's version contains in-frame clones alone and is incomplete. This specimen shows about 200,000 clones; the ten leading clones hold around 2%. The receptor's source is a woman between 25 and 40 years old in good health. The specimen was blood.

The CDR3 sequence: CASSVPGRRKQYF. DNA of the CDR3: TGTGCCAGCAGTGTGCCGGGACGGAGAAAGCAGTACTTC. The J gene is TRBJ2-7, the V gene TRBV12-3 or TRBV12-4, with D perhaps assigned TRBD1 or TRBD2 (5 bases each). V gave up 5 bases and J gave up 8 bases, with 16 bases separating them. This CDR3 spans 13 amino acids.